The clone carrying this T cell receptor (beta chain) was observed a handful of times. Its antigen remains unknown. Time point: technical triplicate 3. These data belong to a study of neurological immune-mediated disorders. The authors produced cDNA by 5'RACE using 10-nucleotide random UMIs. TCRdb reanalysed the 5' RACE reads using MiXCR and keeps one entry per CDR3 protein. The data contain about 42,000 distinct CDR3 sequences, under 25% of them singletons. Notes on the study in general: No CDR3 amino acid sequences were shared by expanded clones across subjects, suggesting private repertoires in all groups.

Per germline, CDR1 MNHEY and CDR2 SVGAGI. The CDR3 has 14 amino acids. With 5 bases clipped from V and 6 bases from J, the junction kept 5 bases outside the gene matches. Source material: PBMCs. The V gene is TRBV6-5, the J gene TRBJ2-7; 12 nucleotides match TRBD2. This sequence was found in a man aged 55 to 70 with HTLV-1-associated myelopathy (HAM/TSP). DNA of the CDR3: TGTGCCAGCAGTCCGACTAGCGGGAGATTCGAGCAGTACTTC. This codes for CASSPTSGRFEQYF.